One sample yielded the 17 T cell receptor beta chains listed below, sequenced in a study of control samples from healthy donors and cancer patients. The table came from immunoSEQ multiplex PCR; TCRdb's copy has only in-frame clones and leaves some out. The data contain 85,000 to 100,000 clones, more than 80% of them seen just once; the ten biggest clones take up around 8.2%. The specimen was blood. Receptor source: a man between 18 and 29 years old in good health.

The rearrangement joins TRBV6-6 to TRBJ1-3; D not certain. Germline V CDR1 and CDR2: MNHNY, SVGAGI (reference sequence). Trimming removed 8 bases from V and 2 bases from J, with 13 bases in between. The CDR3 covers 14 residues. Here the CDR3 reads CASDLGSAGNTIYF. In DNA, the CDR3 is TGTGCCAGCGACCTTGGGTCCGCTGGAAACACCATATATTTT.

This clone has a handful of counts. V and J are TRBV5-1 and TRBJ1-2; tentatively, D is TRBD1 (5 bases). CDR1 SGHRS and CDR2 YFSETQ come from the germline V gene. The V gene lost 1 base and the J gene lost 4 bases, with 14 bases spanning the gap. This CDR3 spans 15 amino acids. The DNA of the CDR3 is TGCGCCAGCAGCTTGACCCTCGGGGCCTTCTATGGCTACACCTTC. It specifies CASSLTLGAFYGYTF.

The chain uses TRBV7-2 and TRBJ2-3, with D maybe TRBD2 (6 bases). This CDR3 region has 15 residues. The V and J ends lost 5 bases and 3 bases respectively, with 15 bases between them. Germline values: CDR1 SGHTA, CDR2 FQGNSA. For the CDR3, the DNA is TGTGCCAGCAGCCCCTGGCGGGGTGAAACAGATACGCAGTATTTT. The encoded protein is CASSPWRGETDTQYF.

The V gene is TRBV2, the J gene TRBJ1-3, with D uncertain. The V gene lost 6 bases and the J gene lost 0 bases, with 15 bases spanning the gap. Germline V gene data show CDR1 as SNHLY and CDR2 as FYNNEI. The CDR3 length is 16 residues. CDR3 sequence (DNA): TGTGCCAGCAGAGCCCCGAACCCTTCCTCTGGAAACACCATATATTTT. It translates to CASRAPNPSSGNTIYF.

The V call is TRBV15, the J call TRBJ1-5; D remains ambiguous. Germline-derived CDR1 and CDR2 are LNHNV and YYDKDF (reference sequence). This CDR3 contains 17 residues. V was clipped by 1 base and J by 0 bases, with 13 bases between them. CDR3 amino acids: CATSRAFTGGSNQPQHF. DNA of the CDR3: TGTGCCACCAGCAGAGCGTTCACGGGCGGTAGCAATCAGCCCCAGCATTTT.

V is TRBV19 and J is TRBJ2-1; D is unclear. CDR1 LNHDA and CDR2 SQIVND come from the germline V gene (reference sequence). V shed 5 bases and J shed 6 bases, with 11 bases lying between them. This CDR3 has 13 residues. As DNA, the CDR3 is TGTGCCAGTAGTTATGTGGGCTCCAATGAGCAGTTCTTC. Amino acids: CASSYVGSNEQFF.

The CDR3 sequence: CASLAGANSPLHF. As DNA, the CDR3 is TGTGCCAGCTTAGCGGGGGCCAATTCACCCCTCCACTTT. This chain joins TRBV2 and TRBJ1-6, with D possibly being TRBD1 (6 bases). The CDR3 consists of 13 residues. The germline V gene has CDR1 SNHLY and CDR2 FYNNEI. V was shortened by 8 bases and J by 7 bases, with 12 bases between the two germline ends.

The CDR3 DNA reads as TGTGCCAGTAGTATCGGCCGGGCTGAAGCTTTCTTT. Translation: CASSIGRAEAFF. The rearrangement links TRBV19 to TRBJ1-1; D remains ambiguous. The CDR3 runs to 12 residues. Per the germline V gene, CDR1 is LNHDA and CDR2 is SQIVND (reference sequence). V gave up 3 bases and J gave up 6 bases, with 8 bases separating them.

The rearrangement joins TRBV7-9 to TRBJ2-5; D ambiguous. Germline V CDR1 and CDR2: SEHNR, FQNEAQ (reference sequence). V lost 8 bases, J lost 5 bases, and 21 bases lay in between. CDR3 size: 15 residues. The CDR3 region is CASQSERHQLETQYF. CDR3 sequence (DNA): TGTGCCAGCCAAAGCGAGAGGCATCAGTTGGAGACCCAGTACTTC.

V usage is TRBV5-8 and J usage is TRBJ1-2; 9 nucleotides align to TRBD1. J gave up 7 bases and V 6 bases, and 7 bases lay outside the gene matches. Germline V gene data show CDR1 as SGHTS and CDR2 as YDEGEE. This CDR3 spans 13 amino acids. In DNA form, the CDR3 reads TGTGCCAGCATTTTCCGGGACAGGGCTGGCTACACCTTC. Its translation: CASIFRDRAGYTF.

Worth noting for this clone: Other DNA sequences in this specimen translate into the identical CDR3. The genes are TRBV30 and TRBJ1-1, with 7 bases that match TRBD1. This CDR3 spans 14 amino acids. CDR1 is GTSNPN, CDR2 SVGIG, per germline (reference sequence). The V segment lost 4 bases and the J segment 4 bases; nucleotides outside the gene matches: 9. The CDR3 nucleotides are TGTGCCTGGATTAGAGGGGGCAGGGCCACTGAAGCTTTCTTT. Amino acids: CAWIRGGRATEAFF.

The rearrangement joins TRBV6-5 to TRBJ2-1; 9 nucleotides agree with TRBD2. From germline, CDR1 is MNHEY and CDR2 SVGAGI. V was clipped by 7 bases and J by 4 bases; unmatched bases: 5. CDR3 length: 14 amino acids. The CDR3 coding sequence is TGTGCCAGCATCCTTAGCGGGGGATACAATGAGCAGTTCTTC. This encodes CASILSGGYNEQFF.

V and J are TRBV9 and TRBJ2-7, with 9 positions matching TRBD2. The V gene end was trimmed by 7 bases and the J gene end by 6 bases; junction bases not matched to a gene: 14. This CDR3 is 15 amino acids long. Germline V gene data show CDR1 as SGDLS and CDR2 as YYNGEE. CDR3 DNA: TGTGCCAGCCGCGGGGGAGGGGGACTAGCAGGCGAGCAGTACTTC. This gives the protein CASRGGGGLAGEQYF.

This chain connects TRBV6-5 to TRBJ1-6; possible D gene TRBD1, 6 bases. The germline V gene encodes CDR1 MNHEY and CDR2 SVGAGI. V lost 6 bases to trimming and J lost 7 bases, with 16 bases between them. The CDR3 totals 15 residues. The CDR3 region has the DNA TGTGCCAGCAGATCCGCCGGGGGCTGGAATTCACCCCTCCACTTT. It is translated as CASRSAGGWNSPLHF.

The chain couples TRBV6-2 or TRBV6-3 to TRBJ2-5; the match to TRBD1 covers 10 bases. Germline lookup yields CDR1 MNHEY and CDR2 SVGEGT. After removal of 4 bases from V and 1 base from J, the junction contained 6 bases not matched to a gene. CDR3 size: 16 residues. The CDR3 region is CASSSPGQGIQETQYF. DNA for the CDR3: TGTGCCAGCAGTTCTCCGGGACAGGGGATCCAAGAGACCCAGTACTTC.

The rearrangement joins TRBV12-3 or TRBV12-4 to TRBJ1-1; TRBD1 is a possible D gene (5 bases). V dropped 6 bases and J dropped 3 bases, with 11 bases sitting between them. There are 13 residues in the CDR3. The CDR3 loop is CASSPGGDTEAFF. Here the CDR3 DNA reads TGTGCCAGCAGCCCCGGAGGGGACACTGAAGCTTTCTTT.

The rearrangement joins TRBV5-8 to TRBJ2-7; D call uncertain. Germline V CDR1 and CDR2: SGHTS, YDEGEE. The CDR3 spans 11 residues. V shed 0 bases and J shed 3 bases, with 1 base lying between them. The CDR3 loop is CASSLDYEQYF. The CDR3 DNA reads as TGTGCCAGCAGCTTGGACTACGAGCAGTACTTC.